This TCR beta chain is from a study of control samples from healthy donors and cancer patients. The data were produced by immunoSEQ multiplex PCR, yet TCRdb's version contains in-frame clones alone and is incomplete. The data hold nearly 55,000 clones, with around 96% observed a single time. This clone appeared a single time. Germline V gene lookup returns CDR1 MDHEN and CDR2 SYDVKM. The CDR3 runs 13 residues. V gave up 2 bases and J gave up 8 bases, with 12 bases separating them. Input material: blood. The chain uses TRBV28 and TRBJ1-1; D gene ambiguous. The clonotype was recovered from a woman aged 25 to 39 in good health. DNA of the CDR3: TGTGCCAGCAGTTTAATGCAGCCACAGGAAGCTTTCTTT. Translation gives CASSLMQPQEAFF.